The 19 T cell receptor beta chains in this list originate from one sample, sequenced in a study of blood T cell repertoires in COVID-19. The table came from immunoSEQ multiplex PCR; TCRdb's copy has only in-frame clones and leaves some out. The data contain some 330,000 clones, roughly 90% of them seen just once; the ten biggest clones take up 3% to 4%. Sequencing input: peripheral blood. All receptors come from a woman aged 45-60 years with active or convalescent COVID-19.

The CDR3 loop is CASSMTGANEKLFF. CDR3 nucleotides: TGTGCCAGCAGCATGACAGGGGCAAATGAAAAACTGTTTTTT. J is TRBJ1-4 and V is TRBV11-2; 8 bases are a match to TRBD1. This CDR3 comprises 14 residues. After removal of 5 bases from V and 5 bases from J, the junction contained 4 bases not matched to a gene. The germline V gene encodes CDR1 SGHAT and CDR2 FQNNGV.

The rearrangement uses TRBV6-4 and TRBJ1-1; 7 bases agree with TRBD1. V gave up 6 bases and J gave up 3 bases; unmatched junction bases: 13. Germline lookup yields CDR1 MRHNA and CDR2 SNTAGT. CDR3 size: 16 residues. In DNA, the CDR3 is TGTGCCAGCAGCCACCAGTCTACAGGGGATTACACTGAAGCTTTCTTT. It yields the protein CASSHQSTGDYTEAFF.

The V call is TRBV5-6, the J call TRBJ1-2, with D tentatively TRBD1 (5 bases). Trimming pared 0 bases from V and 8 bases from J, leaving 14 bases between. CDR1 is SGHDT and CDR2 is YYEEEE in the germline V gene. The CDR3 spans 14 residues. In DNA form, the CDR3 reads TGTGCCAGCAGCTTGGGAGCAGGGCCAAAGGGCTACACCTTC. Translating gives CASSLGAGPKGYTF.

The chain joins TRBV18 to TRBJ2-1; D is undetermined. The germline V and J ends were trimmed by 3 bases and 0 bases, with 6 bases remaining between them. Per germline, CDR1 KGHSH and CDR2 LQKENI. The CDR3 is 14 residues long. The CDR3 region is CASSPPGSYNEQFF. The DNA for the CDR3 is TGTGCCAGCTCACCCCCGGGCTCCTACAATGAGCAGTTCTTC. The full variable domain, completed using reference TRBV18 and TRBJ2-1, is NAGVMQNPRHLVRRRGQEARLRCSPMKGHSHVYWYRQLPEEGLKFMVYLQKENIIDESGMPKERFSAEFPKEGPSILRIQQVVRGDSAAYFCASSPPGSYNEQFFGPGTRLTVL.

The CDR3 DNA is TGTGCCAGCTTAGACTCCAGGGGATCGAGCTATGGCTACACCTTC. This gives the protein CASLDSRGSSYGYTF. V usage is TRBV28 and J usage is TRBJ1-2; TRBD1 is a possible D gene (6 bases). In germline, CDR1 is MDHEN, CDR2 SYDVKM. The CDR3 is made up of 15 amino acids. Trimming took 8 bases from V and 4 from J, leaving 20 bases between them.

V and J are TRBV9 and TRBJ2-2; maybe TRBD2 (6 bases). CDR1 SGDLS and CDR2 YYNGEE come from the germline V gene. Trimming removed 0 bases from V and 6 bases from J, with 9 bases in between. This CDR3 spans 14 amino acids. CDR3 sequence: CASSVVGGAGELFF. The DNA for the CDR3 is TGTGCCAGCAGCGTAGTGGGGGGAGCCGGGGAGCTGTTTTTT.

This clone has just one count. The V and J genes are TRBV3-1 (or the pseudogene TRBV3-2) and TRBJ1-4, with TRBD1 matching 8 bases. CDR1 is LGHDT and CDR2 is YNNKEL in the germline V gene (reference sequence). Germline trimming cut 4 bases from V and 1 base from J; bases unmatched to any gene: 17. This CDR3 is 20 amino acids long. This CDR3 reads CASSRTRGPATRLTNEKLFF. The CDR3 nucleotides read TGTGCCAGCAGCCGTACCAGGGGGCCAGCCACCCGCTTAACTAATGAAAAACTGTTTTTT.

This rearrangement joins TRBV7-8 to TRBJ2-7; possibly TRBD1 for D (5 bases). The germline V gene has CDR1 SGHVS and CDR2 FQNEAQ. The CDR3 length is 15 residues. Trimming left V 1 base short and J 7 bases short, with 17 bases between. The CDR3 nucleotides read TGTGCCAGCAGCTTAGACAGGACACACAGTCGGGAGCAGTACTTC. Amino acids: CASSLDRTHSREQYF.

This chain connects TRBV4-1 to TRBJ1-2, with 10 bases lining up with TRBD1. The CDR3 is 17 residues long. With 2 bases clipped from V and 3 bases from J, the junction kept 9 bases outside the gene matches. Germline CDR1 reads MGHRA; CDR2 reads YSYEKL. CDR3: CASSQFPGQGVYYGYTF. The CDR3 nucleotides read TGCGCCAGCAGCCAATTCCCAGGACAGGGGGTATACTATGGCTACACCTTC.

This chain links TRBV19 with TRBJ1-4; D may be TRBD1 (6 bases). The CDR3 is 16 amino acids. Trimming shortened V by 3 bases and J by 6 bases, and 17 bases separated the two germline ends. Per the germline V gene, CDR1 is LNHDA and CDR2 is SQIVND (reference sequence). The CDR3 is CASSIRQGISDEKLFF. The CDR3 DNA reads TGTGCCAGTAGTATTCGGCAGGGGATTTCCGATGAAAAACTGTTTTTT.

The rearrangement uses TRBV30 and TRBJ2-1; 10 positions match TRBD2. There are 14 residues in the CDR3. The ends lost 0 bases at V and 6 bases at J; junction bases unmatched: 2. Looked up from germline, CDR1 is GTSNPN and CDR2 is SVGIG (reference sequence). The CDR3 region is CAWSVLAGTNEQFF. In nucleotides, the CDR3 is TGTGCCTGGAGTGTACTAGCGGGAACCAATGAGCAGTTCTTC.

The rearrangement uses TRBV4-3 and TRBJ1-4; weak D call: TRBD1 (6 bases). CDR3 length equals 17 residues. The V and J ends lost 1 base and 0 bases respectively, with 12 bases between them. Germline V gene lookup returns CDR1 LGHNA and CDR2 YSLEER. CDR3 loop: CASSQVQGPTTNEKLFF. The CDR3 nucleotides read TGCGCCAGCAGCCAAGTACAGGGACCCACAACTAATGAAAAACTGTTTTTT.

This rearrangement joins TRBV2 to TRBJ1-2; D is unclear. Trimming cost V 7 bases and J 7 bases, with 13 bases left between them. CDR1 is SNHLY, CDR2 FYNNEI, per germline. The CDR3 runs to 12 residues. As DNA, the CDR3 is TGTGCCAGCACCCCTGACTTGGGTGGCTACACCTTC. Residues: CASTPDLGGYTF.

The chain carries TRBV7-3 and TRBJ1-5; D is unresolved. Germline assignment: CDR1 SGHTA and CDR2 FQGTGA. The CDR3 loop spans 17 amino acids. Deletions cut 4 bases from V and 3 bases from J, with 19 bases between. The CDR3 region has the DNA TGTGCCAGCAGCTCCCCTCCAGGTCAGGAGGTCAATCAGCCCCAGCATTTT. This encodes CASSSPPGQEVNQPQHF.

CDR3 region: CASTPWYSVERPVTGELFF. CDR3 nucleotides: TGTGCCAGCACCCCCTGGTACTCGGTGGAGCGACCCGTTACCGGGGAGCTGTTTTTT. The chain links TRBV28 to TRBJ2-2; D call uncertain. V lost 7 bases to trimming and J lost 5 bases, with 29 bases between them. Germline V CDR1 and CDR2: MDHEN, SYDVKM. This CDR3 spans 19 amino acids.

There are a few counts of this clone. The rearrangement joins TRBV18 to TRBJ1-1, with 12 bases identical to TRBD1. V gave up 7 bases and J gave up 7 bases; unmatched junction bases: 7. The CDR3 covers 14 residues. The germline V gene encodes CDR1 KGHSH and CDR2 LQKENI. The CDR3 loop is CASLGGTGGFEAFF. The CDR3 nucleotides are TGTGCCAGCTTGGGAGGGACAGGGGGCTTTGAAGCTTTCTTT.

The chain joins TRBV6-5 to TRBJ1-4; 9 bases are shared with TRBD1. V dropped 6 bases and J dropped 5; count of bases not matched to a gene: 7. This CDR3 region has 15 residues. From germline, CDR1 is MNHEY and CDR2 SVGAGI. DNA for the CDR3: TGTGCCAGCAGGGATCAGACAGGGGGAAATGAAAAACTGTTTTTT. Protein product: CASRDQTGGNEKLFF.

V and J are TRBV5-1 and TRBJ2-5, with a possible D match to TRBD1 (6 bases). CDR3 size: 14 residues. The germline V gene has CDR1 SGHRS and CDR2 YFSETQ. V lost 4 bases to trimming and J lost 2 bases, with 12 bases between them. CDR3 nucleotide sequence: TGCGCCAGCAGCACCGGGACAAGTCAAGAGACCCAGTACTTC. The encoded protein is CASSTGTSQETQYF.

CDR3 DNA: TGTGCCAGCCGGGACTTCTACACCGGGGAGCTGTTTTTT. Amino acids: CASRDFYTGELFF. The chain couples TRBV6-4 to TRBJ2-2; tentatively, D is TRBD2 (6 bases). This CDR3 is 13 amino acids long. CDR1 is MRHNA and CDR2 is SNTAGT in the germline V gene. Trimming stripped 8 bases from V and 3 bases from J, with 10 bases between.